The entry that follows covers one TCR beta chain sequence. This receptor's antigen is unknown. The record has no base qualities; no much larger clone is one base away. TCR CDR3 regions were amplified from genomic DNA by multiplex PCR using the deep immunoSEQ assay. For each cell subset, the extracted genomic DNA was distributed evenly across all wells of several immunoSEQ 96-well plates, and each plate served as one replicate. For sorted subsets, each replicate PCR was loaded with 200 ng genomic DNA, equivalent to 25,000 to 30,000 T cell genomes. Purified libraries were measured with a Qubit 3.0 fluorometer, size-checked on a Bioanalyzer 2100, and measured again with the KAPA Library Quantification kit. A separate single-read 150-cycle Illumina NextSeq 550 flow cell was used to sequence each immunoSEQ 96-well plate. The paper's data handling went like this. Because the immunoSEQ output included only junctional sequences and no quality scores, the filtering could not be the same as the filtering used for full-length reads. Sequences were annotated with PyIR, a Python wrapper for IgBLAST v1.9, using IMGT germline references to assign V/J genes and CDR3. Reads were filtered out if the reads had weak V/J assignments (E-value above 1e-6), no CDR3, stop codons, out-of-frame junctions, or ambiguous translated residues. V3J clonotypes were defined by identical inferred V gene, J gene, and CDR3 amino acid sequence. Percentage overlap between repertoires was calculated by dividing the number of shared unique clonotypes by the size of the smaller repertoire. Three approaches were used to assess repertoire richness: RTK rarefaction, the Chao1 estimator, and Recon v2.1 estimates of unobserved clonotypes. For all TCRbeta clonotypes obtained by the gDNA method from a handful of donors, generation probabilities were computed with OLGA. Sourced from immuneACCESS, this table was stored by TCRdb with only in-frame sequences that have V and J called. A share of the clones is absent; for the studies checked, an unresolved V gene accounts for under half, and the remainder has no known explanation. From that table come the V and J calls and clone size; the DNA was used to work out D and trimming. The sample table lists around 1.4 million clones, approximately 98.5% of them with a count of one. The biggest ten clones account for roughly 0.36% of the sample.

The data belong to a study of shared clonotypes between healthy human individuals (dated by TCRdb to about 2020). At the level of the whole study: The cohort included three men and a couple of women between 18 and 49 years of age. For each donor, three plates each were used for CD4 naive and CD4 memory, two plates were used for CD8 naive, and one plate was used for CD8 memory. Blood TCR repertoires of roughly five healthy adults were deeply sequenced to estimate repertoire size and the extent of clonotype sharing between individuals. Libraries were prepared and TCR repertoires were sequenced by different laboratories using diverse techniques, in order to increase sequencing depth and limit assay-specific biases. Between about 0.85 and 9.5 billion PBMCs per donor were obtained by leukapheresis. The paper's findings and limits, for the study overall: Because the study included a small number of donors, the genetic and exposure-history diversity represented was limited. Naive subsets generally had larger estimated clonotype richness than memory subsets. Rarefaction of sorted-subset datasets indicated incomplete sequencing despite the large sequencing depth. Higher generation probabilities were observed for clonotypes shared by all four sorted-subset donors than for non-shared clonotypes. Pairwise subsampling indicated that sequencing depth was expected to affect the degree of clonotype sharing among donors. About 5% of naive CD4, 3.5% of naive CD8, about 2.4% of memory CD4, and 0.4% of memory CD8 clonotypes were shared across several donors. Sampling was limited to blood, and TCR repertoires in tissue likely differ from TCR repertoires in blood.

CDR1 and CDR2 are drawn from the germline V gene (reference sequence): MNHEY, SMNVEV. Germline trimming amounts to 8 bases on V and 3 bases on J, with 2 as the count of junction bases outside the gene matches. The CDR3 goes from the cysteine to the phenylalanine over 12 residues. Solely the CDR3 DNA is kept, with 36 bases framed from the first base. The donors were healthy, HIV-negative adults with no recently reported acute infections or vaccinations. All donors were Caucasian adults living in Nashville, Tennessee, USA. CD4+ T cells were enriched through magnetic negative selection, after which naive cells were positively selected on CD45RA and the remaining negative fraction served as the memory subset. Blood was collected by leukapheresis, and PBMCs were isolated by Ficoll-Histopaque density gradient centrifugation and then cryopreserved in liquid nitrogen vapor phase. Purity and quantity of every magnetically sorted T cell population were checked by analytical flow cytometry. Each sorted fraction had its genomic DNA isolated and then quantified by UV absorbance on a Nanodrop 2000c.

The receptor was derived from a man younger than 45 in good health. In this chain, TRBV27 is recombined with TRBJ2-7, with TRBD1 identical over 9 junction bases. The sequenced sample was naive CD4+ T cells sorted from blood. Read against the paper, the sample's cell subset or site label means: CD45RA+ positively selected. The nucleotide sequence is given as TGTGCCAGCCGGGACAGGGTCTACGAGCAGTACTTC. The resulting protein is CASRDRVYEQYF.